This T cell receptor beta chain was identified in a study of blood T cell repertoires in COVID-19. About the research overall: Acute and convalescent COVID-19 specimens originated in the United States, Italy and Spain.

Germline assignment: CDR1 PRHDT and CDR2 FYEKMQ (reference sequence). The CDR3 extends over 15 amino acids. The germline V and J ends were trimmed by 1 base and 0 bases, with 7 bases remaining between them. The method was immunoSEQ multiplex PCR; TCRdb's version includes in-frame clones alone and lacks a portion of them. This sample carries around 63,000 clones, 81% of them seen once, and the ten largest clones take roughly 28%. This sequence originates from a woman of 80 years or more with active or convalescent COVID-19. The specimen was peripheral blood. The chain carries TRBV13 and TRBJ1-3; no firm D call. The CDR3 reads CASSLARFSGNTIYF. The CDR3 nucleotides read TGTGCCAGCAGCTTAGCCCGGTTCTCTGGAAACACCATATATTTT.